These 30 T cell receptor beta chains originate from one sample sequenced in a study of PD-1 blockade in classical Hodgkin lymphoma. The protocol was immunoSEQ multiplex PCR, while the TCRdb copy is restricted to in-frame clones and leaves out a portion. Of over 80,000 clones detected, roughly 92% appear once; the ten largest clones hold 2.8%. Every patient experienced relapse after autologous stem cell transplantation, and brentuximab vedotin exposure varied. The sequenced sample was peripheral blood mononuclear cells (PBMCs), obtained at baseline. These receptors came from a human donor with classical Hodgkin lymphoma.

V gene TRBV14 combines with J gene TRBJ2-7; TRBD2 agrees at 7 bases. The CDR3 has 16 residues. V was clipped by 0 bases and J by 0 bases; unmatched bases: 5. Germline CDR1 is SGHDN and CDR2 is FVKESK. The CDR3 bases are TGTGCCAGCAGCCAAGATCGGGCGGGAGCCTCCTACGAGCAGTACTTC. Protein product: CASSQDRAGASYEQYF.

The chain couples TRBV6-1 to TRBJ1-4; no reliable D call. This CDR3 spans 16 amino acids. Trimming cost V 3 bases and J 8 bases, with 19 bases left between them. The V gene's germline CDR1 is MNHNS and CDR2 SASEGT. CDR3 in DNA: TGTGCCAGCAGTGATGTTCCAAGGGCCCCGGGGGAAAAACTGTTTTTT. This codes for CASSDVPRAPGEKLFF.

The J gene is TRBJ1-2, the V gene TRBV27; the D is unclear. V lost 2 bases to trimming and J lost 5 bases, with 9 bases between them. The CDR3 loop spans 13 amino acids. Germline assignment: CDR1 MNHEY and CDR2 SMNVEV (reference sequence). CDR3 sequence reads: CASSLGLRYGYTF. The CDR3 DNA reads as TGTGCCAGCAGTTTAGGTCTTAGGTATGGCTACACCTTC.

The chain links TRBV7-9 to TRBJ2-1; D unclear. Trimming pared 3 bases from V and 5 bases from J, leaving 14 bases between. This CDR3 spans 15 amino acids. Germline lookup yields CDR1 SEHNR and CDR2 FQNEAQ (reference sequence). CDR3 in amino acids: CASSFLGRNDNEQFF. The DNA for the CDR3 is TGTGCCAGCAGCTTCCTCGGCCGTAATGACAATGAGCAGTTCTTC.

The CDR3 nucleotides are TGTGCCAGCACCCCTAGTGGACGGCAAGGGCTCTACGAGCAGTACTTC. Amino acids: CASTPSGRQGLYEQYF. The chain is built from TRBV28 and TRBJ2-7; D gene unclear. The V gene's germline CDR1 is MDHEN and CDR2 SYDVKM. The CDR3 spans 16 residues. V was pared by 7 bases and J by 3 bases, with 22 bases between.

V gene TRBV7-9 combines with J gene TRBJ1-2; a possible D gene is TRBD1 (6 bases). The CDR3 is 15 residues long. V was cut by 4 bases and J by 0 bases, with 12 bases left in between. The germline CDR1 and CDR2 sequences are SEHNR and FQNEAQ (reference sequence). The CDR3 DNA sequence: TGTGCCAGCAGCTACCGGGACACCCCTAACTATGGCTACACCTTC. Protein sequence: CASSYRDTPNYGYTF.

The rearrangement links TRBV28 to TRBJ1-4; D remains ambiguous. The CDR3 contains 15 residues. Germline CDR1 is MDHEN and CDR2 is SYDVKM. Trimming took off 1 base at V and 7 bases at J, with 13 bases between the two ends. Here the CDR3 DNA reads TGTGCCAGCAGTTTATTTGACATTGATGTTGAAAAACTGTTTTTT. Translating gives CASSLFDIDVEKLFF. Drawing the rest from reference TRBV28 and TRBJ1-4, the complete variable domain is DVKVTQSSRYLVKRTGEKVFLECVQDMDHENMFWYRQDPGLGLRLIYFSYDVKMKEKGDIPEGYSVSREKKERFSLILESASTNQTSMYLCASSLFDIDVEKLFFGSGTQLSVL.

The CDR3 coding sequence is TGCGCCAGCAGCTCCTTACCGACTAGCGGACTTTCCTACAATGAGCAGTTCTTC. Its protein product is CASSSLPTSGLSYNEQFF. V and J are TRBV5-1 and TRBJ2-1; TRBD2 matches at 9 bases. J lost 1 base, V lost 3 bases, and 11 bases had no gene match. This CDR3 has 18 amino acids. Per the germline V gene, CDR1 is SGHRS and CDR2 is YFSETQ.

CDR3 DNA: TGTGCCAGCAGCTTAGGGCCTAGCGTGGAGACCCAGTACTTC. As protein: CASSLGPSVETQYF. This chain joins TRBV7-2 and TRBJ2-5; possibly TRBD2 for D (6 bases). The germline V gene has CDR1 SGHTA and CDR2 FQGNSA. V dropped 1 base and J dropped 5 bases, with 11 bases sitting between them. CDR3 length: 14 residues.

The chain employs TRBV10-3 and TRBJ2-7; D remains unclear. The V and J ends lost 1 base and 7 bases respectively, with 17 bases between them. Per the germline V gene, CDR1 is ENHRY and CDR2 is SYGVKD. The CDR3 spans 15 residues. The CDR3 here is CAISEFAGMNYEQYF. The CDR3 DNA reads TGTGCCATCAGTGAGTTCGCTGGAATGAACTATGAGCAGTACTTC.

The chain recombines TRBV11-3 with TRBJ1-2; 9 positions match TRBD1. Per the germline V gene, CDR1 is SGHNT and CDR2 is YENEEA. The ends lost 2 bases at V and 8 bases at J; junction bases unmatched: 6. The CDR3 runs 14 residues. CDR3 in DNA: TGTGCCAGCAGCTTAACAGGGGGCGTAAAAGGCTACACCTTC. Its protein is CASSLTGGVKGYTF.

This chain connects TRBV28 to TRBJ2-4; D is undetermined. The germline V gene encodes CDR1 MDHEN and CDR2 SYDVKM. The CDR3 covers 16 residues. The germline V and J ends were trimmed by 5 bases and 0 bases, with 14 bases remaining between them. The CDR3 region has the DNA TGTGCCAGCAGTCGCCCCTTATCAACAGCCAAAAACATTCAGTACTTC. This translates into CASSRPLSTAKNIQYF.

CDR3 region: CASSLRVAGVPVQFF. The CDR3 DNA reads as TGTGCCAGCAGCCTTCGGGTAGCGGGAGTGCCGGTTCAGTTCTTC. The chain links TRBV7-8 to TRBJ2-1; 9 bases match TRBD2. This CDR3 comprises 15 residues. Trimming removed 5 bases from V and 13 bases from J; junction bases left unmatched: 15. Germline assignment: CDR1 SGHVS and CDR2 FQNEAQ. Filled out from reference TRBV7-8 and TRBJ2-1, the complete variable domain reads GAGVSQSPRYKVAKRGQDVALRCDPISGHVSLFWYQQALGQGPEFLTYFQNEAQLDKSGLPSDRFFAERPEGSVSTLKIQRTQQEDSAVYLCASSLRVAGVPVQFFGPGTRLTVL.

The rearrangement links TRBV2 to TRBJ2-7; a weak D match, TRBD1 (5 bases). Germline V lookup: CDR1 SNHLY, CDR2 FYNNEI. V lost 7 bases to trimming and J lost 1 base, with 11 bases between them. The CDR3 runs 13 residues. CDR3 sequence (DNA): TGTGCCAGCATTAGCCAGGGTTCCTACGAGCAGTACTTC. It encodes CASISQGSYEQYF.

The CDR3 coding sequence is TGCGCCAGCAGCCAAGAACTGGGTCTCAAGACCCAGTACTTC. Its protein is CASSQELGLKTQYF. The J gene is TRBJ2-5, the V gene TRBV4-1; D not resolved. The V end lost 0 bases, the J end lost 6 bases, and 11 bases lay between the germline ends. Germline CDR1 reads MGHRA; CDR2 reads YSYEKL. The CDR3 is 14 residues long.

The chain is built from TRBV27 and TRBJ1-4; D is unclear. This CDR3 has 14 amino acids. Trimming stripped 3 bases from V and 4 bases from J, with 9 bases between. Germline lookup yields CDR1 MNHEY and CDR2 SMNVEV (reference sequence). This CDR3 is CASSLRGFNEKLFF. CDR3 nucleotide sequence: TGTGCCAGCAGTTTGCGGGGTTTTAATGAAAAACTGTTTTTT. Full variable domain (outside the CDR3, taken from reference TRBV27 and TRBJ1-4): EAQVTQNPRYLITVTGKKLTVTCSQNMNHEYMSWYRQDPGLGLRQIYYSMNVEVTDKGDVPEGYKVSRKEKRNFPLILESPSPNQTSLYFCASSLRGFNEKLFFGSGTQLSVL.

The chain joins TRBV5-1 to TRBJ1-1, with a weak D call TRBD1 (5 bases). Between the trimmed V and J ends, which lost 0 bases and 0 bases, there was a span of 9 bases. In germline, CDR1 is SGHRS, CDR2 YFSETQ. The CDR3 has 15 residues. The CDR3 region has the DNA TGCGCCAGCAGCTTGGTGGCAGGGATGAACACTGAAGCTTTCTTT. This translates into CASSLVAGMNTEAFF.

The CDR3 spells CASSKLRSLFF. The CDR3 bases are TGTGCCAGTAGTAAGTTGCGGAGCCTGTTTTTT. The chain uses TRBV19 and TRBJ1-4; no definite D call. Trimming took off 4 bases at V and 14 bases at J, with 11 bases between the two ends. Looked up from germline, CDR1 is LNHDA and CDR2 is SQIVND (reference sequence). The CDR3 totals 11 residues.

This sequence joins TRBV28 and TRBJ1-5; D unclear. Germline V gene data show CDR1 as MDHEN and CDR2 as SYDVKM. The length of the CDR3 is 17 residues. The V end was cut by 2 bases, the J end by 0 bases, with 14 bases between. CDR3 DNA: TGTGCCAGCAGTTTACCGATACAGTCATATAGCAATCAGCCCCAGCATTTT. Protein product: CASSLPIQSYSNQPQHF.

Only one count was recorded for this clone. The rearrangement joins TRBV5-6 to TRBJ2-1; tentatively, D is TRBD2 (5 bases). The CDR3 sequence is 17 residues long. CDR1 and CDR2 from the germline V gene are SGHDT and YYEEEE. Trimming shortened V by 4 bases and J by 0 bases, and 17 bases separated the two germline ends. The CDR3 reads CASSPVLQRTSYNEQFF. The CDR3 DNA follows: TGTGCCAGCAGCCCAGTCCTTCAGCGGACCTCCTACAATGAGCAGTTCTTC.

This chain joins TRBV29-1 and TRBJ2-7; possible D gene TRBD2, 5 bases. CDR1 and CDR2 (germline): SQVTM, ANQGSEA. V was trimmed by 4 bases and J by 2 bases, leaving 9 bases between them. There are 12 residues in the CDR3. In DNA form, the CDR3 reads TGCAGCGTTGTCGGAGGTACCTACGAGCAGTACTTC. Amino acid sequence: CSVVGGTYEQYF.

This clone was picked up one time. This chain links TRBV7-9 with TRBJ1-5, with TRBD1 identical over 8 bases. With 5 bases clipped from V and 5 bases from J, the junction kept 5 bases outside the gene matches. The CDR3 sequence is 14 residues long. From germline, CDR1 is SEHNR and CDR2 FQNEAQ (reference sequence). The CDR3 is CASSPDRGDQPQHF. DNA of the CDR3: TGTGCCAGCAGCCCAGACAGGGGAGATCAGCCCCAGCATTTT.

This chain connects TRBV30 to TRBJ2-2, with 7 bases that match TRBD2. Looked up from germline, CDR1 is GTSNPN and CDR2 is SVGIG (reference sequence). The V segment lost 4 bases and the J segment 5 bases; nucleotides outside the gene matches: 13. The CDR3 loop spans 16 amino acids. The CDR3 loop is CAWTWGEGFGTGELFF. CDR3 coding DNA: TGTGCCTGGACGTGGGGGGAGGGCTTCGGTACCGGGGAGCTGTTTTTT.

The V and J genes are TRBV28 and TRBJ2-3; D is unresolved. V was shortened by 6 bases and J by 0 bases, with 7 bases between the two germline ends. The germline gives CDR1 MDHEN, CDR2 SYDVKM. The CDR3 runs to 13 residues. The CDR3 loop reads CASSFPSTDTQYF. CDR3 in DNA: TGTGCCAGCAGCTTCCCTAGCACAGATACGCAGTATTTT.

The CDR3 nucleotides are TGTGCCAGCCAATCCCTCACGGGTCAAGAGACCCAGTACTTC. Translating it yields CASQSLTGQETQYF. The rearrangement joins TRBV27 to TRBJ2-5; no definite D call. This CDR3 has 14 amino acids. V lost 8 bases to trimming and J lost 2 bases, with 15 bases between them. CDR1 MNHEY and CDR2 SMNVEV come from the germline V gene (reference sequence).

V is TRBV9 and J is TRBJ1-4, with D uncertain. Germline CDR1 and CDR2: SGDLS and YYNGEE. Trimming stripped 0 bases from V and 8 bases from J, with 5 bases between. This CDR3 spans 12 amino acids. CDR3 DNA sequence: TGTGCCAGCAGCGTAGAAGGGGAAAAACTGTTTTTT. Protein: CASSVEGEKLFF.

J is TRBJ2-3 and V is TRBV11-3; no clear D. With 6 bases removed from V and 2 bases from J, the gap between germline ends came to 6 bases. This CDR3 comprises 12 residues. CDR1 SGHNT and CDR2 YENEEA come from the germline V gene. The CDR3 DNA follows: TGTGCCAGCAGTGGTTACACAGATACGCAGTATTTT. This gives the protein CASSGYTDTQYF.

The chain uses TRBV7-3 and TRBJ1-2; TRBD1 matches at 10 bases. After removal of 5 bases from V and 3 bases from J, the junction contained 6 bases not matched to a gene. The CDR3 loop spans 15 amino acids. The germline V gene has CDR1 SGHTA and CDR2 FQGTGA. This CDR3 is CASSRSGTGDYGYTF. DNA of the CDR3: TGTGCCAGCAGCCGATCCGGGACAGGGGACTATGGCTACACCTTC.

The CDR3 DNA reads TGTGCCAGCAGCTTGTCTCCAGGGGGATCATATGGCTACACCTTC. Translated: CASSLSPGGSYGYTF. The V gene is TRBV5-6, the J gene TRBJ1-2; 7 bases align to TRBD1. Trimming took 1 base from V and 5 from J; bases not matched to a gene: 8. Germline lookup yields CDR1 SGHDT and CDR2 YYEEEE. The CDR3 totals 15 residues.

The J gene is TRBJ2-5, the V gene TRBV19; D is uncertain. The CDR3 loop spans 13 amino acids. Germline-derived CDR1 and CDR2 are LNHDA and SQIVND (reference sequence). Trimming removed 6 bases at V and 1 base at J, with 9 bases between. The CDR3, as DNA: TGTGCCAGTAGCCGGACCGTCCAAGAGACCCAGTACTTC. It translates to CASSRTVQETQYF.